Below, 27 T cell receptor beta chains from the same sample are listed, as sequenced in a study of blood T cell repertoires in COVID-19. The repertoire was sequenced with immunoSEQ multiplex PCR; TCRdb's copy has only in-frame clones and lacks some. The sample holds approximately 180,000 clones, 65% to 90% seen once. Sequencing was performed on PBMCs or T cells enriched from blood (not recorded which). The receptor source for this set is a woman aged 55 to 70 with acute COVID-19.

J is TRBJ2-7 and V is TRBV7-9, with a possible D match to TRBD2 (6 bases). V dropped 10 bases and J dropped 3 bases, with 13 bases sitting between them. CDR1 is SEHNR, CDR2 FQNEAQ, per germline (reference sequence). This CDR3 spans 12 amino acids. The CDR3 sequence: CATGDLNYEQYF. Here the CDR3 DNA reads TGTGCCACCGGGGACTTAAACTACGAGCAGTACTTC.

In this sample, this clone turned up once. The V gene is TRBV24-1, the J gene TRBJ2-7; possibly TRBD2 for D (6 bases). Trimming removed 5 bases from V and 7 bases from J, with 23 bases in between. The CDR3 has 16 amino acids. Germline loops: CDR1 KGHDR, CDR2 SFDVKD. The CDR3 spells CATSGPGTYGSSEQYF. The CDR3 nucleotides are TGTGCCACCAGTGGGCCCGGGACTTATGGGAGCAGTGAGCAGTACTTC.

This clone was observed a handful of times. Here the CDR3 reads CASSLAGGSRGYTF. The CDR3 DNA sequence: TGTGCCAGCAGTTTAGCGGGAGGGTCACGCGGCTACACCTTC. The J gene is TRBJ1-2, the V gene TRBV28; D gene unclear. The CDR3 extends over 14 amino acids. CDR1 and CDR2 (germline): MDHEN, SYDVKM. V was cut by 2 bases and J by 8 bases, with 15 bases left in between.

This clone has more than one count but fewer than ten. The J gene is TRBJ1-1, the V gene TRBV6-1; D remains unclear. Germline V lookup: CDR1 MNHNS, CDR2 SASEGT. The V end was cut by 2 bases, the J end by 4 bases, with 8 bases between. There are 13 residues in the CDR3. CDR3 coding DNA: TGTGCCAGCAGTGAATGGGAGGGCACTGAAGCTTTCTTT. Translating gives CASSEWEGTEAFF.

In this sample, this clone turned up once. V gene TRBV10-1 combines with J gene TRBJ2-7, with 7 nucleotides matching TRBD2. Germline CDR1 reads WNHNN; CDR2 reads SYGVQD (reference sequence). Trimming cost V 3 bases and J 4 bases; bases outside gene matches: 6. CDR3 size: 14 residues. The DNA for the CDR3 is TGCGCCAGCAGTGAAGGCGGGAGTAGTTACGAGCAGTACTTC. Its protein is CASSEGGSSYEQYF.

The chain combines TRBV7-8 with TRBJ1-1, with D perhaps matching TRBD1 (5 bases). Germline V CDR1 and CDR2: SGHVS, FQNEAQ. The CDR3 consists of 15 residues. V lost 7 bases and J 5 bases, leaving 20 bases between the germline ends. The CDR3 is CASTLVRGSETEAFF. In DNA, the CDR3 is TGTGCCAGCACCCTAGTTAGGGGATCGGAGACTGAAGCTTTCTTT.

This chain links TRBV4-3 with TRBJ2-7, with 9 bases matching TRBD2. Germline V gene data show CDR1 as LGHNA and CDR2 as YSLEER. The J segment lost 2 bases and the V segment lost 0 bases, leaving 5 bases of the junction unmatched. The CDR3 consists of 16 residues. The CDR3 protein is CASSQESGGSPYEQYV. In DNA form, the CDR3 reads TGCGCCAGCAGCCAAGAAAGCGGGGGGTCGCCCTACGAGCAGTACGTC.

The gene calls are TRBV7-7 and TRBJ2-3; D ambiguous. Trimming stripped 5 bases from V and 0 bases from J, with 12 bases between. Germline assignment: CDR1 SSHAT and CDR2 FNYEAQ (reference sequence). The CDR3 contains 15 residues. The CDR3 coding sequence is TGTGCCAGCAGCCGGCGAGGTCTTAGCACAGATACGCAGTATTTT. Amino acid sequence: CASSRRGLSTDTQYF.

The J gene is TRBJ2-5, the V gene TRBV29-1; D not certain. Germline CDR1 reads SQVTM; CDR2 reads ANQGSEA. The CDR3 sequence is 12 residues long. The V gene lost 7 bases and the J gene lost 0 bases, with 9 bases spanning the gap. CDR3 sequence: CSAARYQETQYF. In nucleotides, the CDR3 is TGCAGCGCGGCTAGGTACCAAGAGACCCAGTACTTC.

This clone was counted once. The chain recombines TRBV7-6 with TRBJ1-4, with 7 bases matching TRBD1. The CDR3 is made up of 16 amino acids. Germline V CDR1 and CDR2: SGHVS, FNYEAQ. V shed 4 bases, J shed 4 bases, and the junction held 9 bases outside the gene matches. CDR3 sequence reads: CASSSLFQGGNEKLFF. The CDR3 DNA reads TGTGCCAGCAGCTCGTTATTCCAGGGGGGTAATGAAAAACTGTTTTTT.

This chain joins TRBV10-3 and TRBJ1-5; 9 bases fit TRBD1. The CDR3 covers 13 residues. J gave up 9 bases and V 6 bases, and 6 bases lay outside the gene matches. CDR1 and CDR2 (germline): ENHRY, SYGVKD. In DNA form, the CDR3 reads TGTGCCATCAGGGGACAGGGTCTCGGGCCCCAGCATTTT. Translation: CAIRGQGLGPQHF.

The chain recombines TRBV12-3 or TRBV12-4 with TRBJ1-5; 8 bases match TRBD1. The CDR3 is 13 residues long. The V segment lost 8 bases and the J segment 5 bases; nucleotides outside the gene matches: 5. The CDR3 loop is CASGGQGHQPQHF. The CDR3 DNA sequence: TGTGCCAGCGGAGGACAGGGACATCAGCCCCAGCATTTT.

J is TRBJ2-5 and V is TRBV3-1 (or the pseudogene TRBV3-2); TRBD1 aligns across 9 bases. J was trimmed by 7 bases and V by 5 bases; bases with no gene match: 11. This CDR3 has 15 amino acids. In germline, CDR1 is LGHDT, CDR2 YNNKEL (reference sequence). The CDR3 coding sequence is TGTGCCAGCAGCAAGATTGACAGGGGGTCGGGGACCCAGTACTTC. This gives the protein CASSKIDRGSGTQYF.

The rearrangement links TRBV6-5 to TRBJ2-5; D is ambiguous. Trimming shortened V by 3 bases and J by 3 bases, and 11 bases separated the two germline ends. The V gene's germline CDR1 is MNHEY and CDR2 SVGAGI. This CDR3 region has 14 residues. CDR3: CASSYGAAKETQYF. CDR3 bases: TGTGCCAGCAGTTATGGCGCGGCAAAAGAGACCCAGTACTTC.

The chain employs TRBV12-3 or TRBV12-4 and TRBJ1-2, with a tentative D call TRBD1 (6 bases). V lost 4 bases and J lost 7, with 10 bases in between. This CDR3 comprises 12 residues. CDR3 in DNA: TGTGCCAGCAGTTACAGGGAAGGTGGCTACACCTTC. This encodes CASSYREGGYTF.

The chain is built from TRBV2 and TRBJ1-4, with a tentative D call TRBD1 (5 bases). CDR1 is SNHLY, CDR2 FYNNEI, per germline. The ends were cut back, 7 bases at V and 8 bases at J, with 20 bases in the middle. CDR3 length equals 15 residues. This chain's CDR3 is CASNQRGGPGEKLFF. The CDR3 nucleotides read TGTGCCAGCAACCAAAGGGGAGGGCCTGGGGAAAAACTGTTTTTT.

The rearrangement links TRBV7-4 to TRBJ2-1; TRBD2 agrees at 8 bases. CDR1 is SGHVT and CDR2 is SQSDAQ in the germline V gene. The CDR3 is 16 amino acids. After removal of 5 bases from V and 4 bases from J, the junction contained 10 bases not matched to a gene. The CDR3 protein is CASSPLTSVGYNEQFF. The CDR3 DNA reads as TGTGCCAGCAGCCCATTGACTAGCGTGGGGTACAATGAGCAGTTCTTC.

This sequence joins TRBV7-9 and TRBJ2-1; 10 bases line up with TRBD2. CDR1 is SEHNR, CDR2 FQNEAQ, per germline (reference sequence). The ends lost 3 bases at V and 7 bases at J; junction bases unmatched: 6. The CDR3 loop spans 15 amino acids. The DNA for the CDR3 is TGTGCCAGCAGCTTGAGCGGGGGGGTAATGAATGAGCAGTTCTTC. The encoded protein is CASSLSGGVMNEQFF.

The V and J genes are TRBV5-1 and TRBJ1-1; 7 nucleotides align to TRBD1. The junction had 9 bases not matched to a gene; V was cut back by 3 bases and J by 1 base. Germline values: CDR1 SGHRS, CDR2 YFSETQ. The CDR3 is 16 amino acids. CDR3 DNA sequence: TGCGCCAGCAGCTCAAAGACAGGGTCCCCGAACACTGAAGCTTTCTTT. It yields the protein CASSSKTGSPNTEAFF.

The DNA for the CDR3 is TGTGCCAGTAGTGTACAGGGGAAGAGGGCTGAAGCTTTCTTT. Its translation: CASSVQGKRAEAFF. The chain uses TRBV19 and TRBJ1-1; 7 positions agree with TRBD1. Germline CDR1 is LNHDA and CDR2 is SQIVND (reference sequence). The CDR3 totals 14 residues. With 5 bases clipped from V and 6 bases from J, the junction kept 9 bases outside the gene matches.

This clone appeared many times. This chain uses TRBV6-5 with TRBJ2-1; the match to TRBD2 covers 10 bases. Germline V gene lookup returns CDR1 MNHEY and CDR2 SVGAGI. The CDR3 covers 14 residues. The V segment lost 6 bases and the J segment 7 bases; nucleotides outside the gene matches: 6. Written as DNA, the CDR3 is TGTGCCAGCAGCCTTCTGACTAGCGGGAATGAGCAGTTCTTC. This sequence encodes CASSLLTSGNEQFF.

V usage is TRBV9 and J usage is TRBJ2-7; 9 nucleotides align to TRBD2. This CDR3 has 14 amino acids. Germline loops: CDR1 SGDLS, CDR2 YYNGEE. V was clipped by 4 bases and J by 7 bases; unmatched bases: 9. Written as DNA, the CDR3 is TGTGCCAGCAGCCCCCAAGCGGGAGGAGTAGAGCAGTACTTC. Protein sequence: CASSPQAGGVEQYF.

This clone was seen once. This chain uses TRBV5-6 with TRBJ2-1; no firm D call. The germline V and J ends were trimmed by 0 bases and 5 bases, with 6 bases remaining between them. Germline CDR1 is SGHDT and CDR2 is YYEEEE. The CDR3 loop spans 13 amino acids. The CDR3 is CASSLELDNEQFF. Written as DNA, the CDR3 is TGTGCCAGCAGCTTGGAACTCGACAATGAGCAGTTCTTC.

The J gene is TRBJ2-2, the V gene TRBV3-1 (or the pseudogene TRBV3-2); possible D gene TRBD2, 6 bases. Germline-derived CDR1 and CDR2 are LGHDT and YNNKEL (reference sequence). The CDR3 spans 19 residues. V gave up 8 bases and J gave up 3 bases, with 28 bases separating them. The CDR3 loop is CASRRELGIPTSHTGELFF. The DNA of the CDR3 is TGTGCCAGCCGACGGGAGCTTGGGATACCTACTTCTCACACCGGGGAGCTGTTTTTT.

This clone was seen only a few times. The chain has TRBV24-1 and TRBJ2-1, with 11 bases lining up with TRBD2. The V gene's germline CDR1 is KGHDR and CDR2 SFDVKD. With V trimmed by 3 bases and J by 6 bases, 6 bases remained unmatched. The CDR3 spans 16 residues. CDR3 in amino acids: CATSDVSGRASNEQFF. The CDR3 DNA follows: TGTGCCACCAGTGATGTTAGCGGGAGGGCCAGCAATGAGCAGTTCTTC.

This chain joins TRBV4-3 and TRBJ1-1; D remains ambiguous. The CDR3 sequence is 16 residues long. Germline assignment: CDR1 LGHNA and CDR2 YSLEER. V dropped 1 base and J dropped 4 bases, with 16 bases sitting between them. CDR3 coding DNA: TGCGCCAGCAGCCAAGCACCCGCGGGTCTGGGCACTGAAGCTTTCTTT. Translating gives CASSQAPAGLGTEAFF.

To note about this clone: A junction end diverges from the germline sequence, so it may reflect a read error. The rearrangement joins TRBV15 to TRBJ1-1; 9 nucleotides line up with TRBD1. This CDR3 comprises 13 residues. Per the germline V gene, CDR1 is LNHNV and CDR2 is YYDKDF (reference sequence). DNA of the CDR3: TGTGCCACCAGCAGAGGGGACAGGGTTGAAACTTTCTTT. Amino acid sequence: CATSRGDRVETFF.